This T cell receptor (beta chain) was captured by sequencing in a study of blood T cells in healthy people across ages. Peripheral blood, roughly 9.3 milliliters per donor, was collected. Alongside a J-beta primer mix, a sample-barcoded 5' primer served in a second PCR lasting about 7 to 12 cycles. TCRdb fed the 5' RACE reads into MiXCR, producing one record per CDR3 protein. The repertoire holds 550,000 to 700,000 distinct CDR3 sequences, with 27% as singletons. Looked up from germline, CDR1 is SGHVS and CDR2 is FNYEAQ. This CDR3 has 16 residues. In this sample, this clonotype turned up a few times. Given a much more abundant clone one base away, this may be a read error.

Sequencing was done on a sample of blood. The sequence derives from a woman between 65 and 79 years old in good health. The chain couples TRBV7-6 to TRBJ1-1; D is perhaps TRBD1 (5 bases). CDR3 bases: TGTGCCGGCAGCCCCTCGGGGGTTGGGTTGCAAACTGAAGCTTTCTTT. Its translation is CAGSPSGVGLQTEAFF.